This T cell receptor (beta chain) was found in a study of cytomegalovirus exposure and HLA in healthy donors. About the study: The same platform used for the 666 first-cohort repertoires was also used for the 120 or so validation repertoires, as a later analysis reported.

Details on this clone: What it recognizes is unknown.

Points from the study as a whole: Cytomegalovirus association was assigned to about 150 TCR beta chains. Confirmation was obtained in vitro that a few CMV-associated chains are specific for CMV antigens.

Germline-derived CDR1 and CDR2 are MGHRA and YSYEKL. Unmatched junction bases numbered 5, after V lost 3 bases and J lost 0 bases. There are 15 residues in the CDR3. Only in-frame clones appear in the TCRdb table, and some are missing; sequencing was by immunoSEQ multiplex PCR. The sample lists 120,000 or so clones; roughly 86% were seen once. The sequencing sample was made of PBMCs. This receptor was taken from a man aged 30 to 45 in good health and CMV-seronegative. V gene TRBV4-1 combines with J gene TRBJ2-7, with 7 positions matching TRBD1. CDR3 coding DNA: TGCGCCAGCAGCCAGGGGACAGCAAGCTCCTACGAGCAGTACTTC. It encodes CASSQGTASSYEQYF.